Detailed here is one T cell receptor (beta chain). Its antigen is not identified. Libraries for naive CD8 T cells, which were made from around 18,000 to 910,000 sorted cells, drew on 10%, 30% or 50% of the RNA. The source of the sample is a study of molecular identifiers for immune sequencing clone quantification. This CDR3 has 16 residues. V was pared by 1 base and J by 3 bases, with 15 bases between. CDR1 and CDR2 (germline): SGHAT, FQNNGV. The study, taken as a whole, reports: Approximately 1 million naive cells reportedly did not prevent detection of spiked Jurkat TCR RNA from one cell. The share of molecules held by clones above 20 RNA copies was over 98% in effector cells and under 1% in naive cells.

Libraries of bulk TCR were made by previously described methods (with listed TCR primers). TCRdb itself ran the PCR reads through MiXCR, one entry per CDR3 protein. The table has 400,000 to 600,000 distinct CDR3 sequences, about 20% seen once. What was sequenced was naive CD8+ T cells from blood, with Jurkat cell RNA spiked in. As to subset: FACS-sorted CD8+CD4-CCR7+CD45RA+ naive T cells. The rearrangement joins TRBV11-2 to TRBJ2-5, with a possible D match to TRBD1 (5 bases). This sequence was found in a human donor in good health. Some libraries in this study had Jurkat cell RNA spiked in. The DNA of the CDR3 is TGTGCCAGCAGCTTAGTGTTTGGGGCAGGAGAAGAGACCCAGTACTTC. Its protein is CASSLVFGAGEETQYF.